The rows below give T cell receptor beta chains drawn from one sample of a study of identical twins. TCRdb used MiXCR to reprocess the 5' RACE reads, holding one entry per CDR3 protein. The data show about 210,000 distinct CDR3 sequences, around 9.6% seen once. What was sequenced was memory (CD45RO+) T cells sorted from blood. The receptors shown here come from a woman between 18 and 29 years old in good health. Both conserved end residues are part of each CDR3. A D gene is named only where the DNA matches it firmly. Expanded clones get a size class; other rows say once, few or many, or leave the size out.

J | D | V | size | CDR3 | DNA
TRBJ1-1 | TRBD1 | TRBV15 | few | CATSRDRDRGWAFF | TGTGCCACCAGCAGAGACCGTGACAGGGGATGGGCTTTCTTT
TRBJ2-7 | . | TRBV7-6 | many | CASSLGDWAYEQYF | TGTGCCAGCAGCTTAGGGGACTGGGCCTACGAGCAGTACTTC
TRBJ2-3 | . | TRBV5-1 | many | CASSLTVSTDTQYF | TGCGCCAGCAGCTTAACAGTTAGCACAGATACGCAGTATTTT
TRBJ2-1 | TRBD2 | TRBV5-4 | . | CASSLLAGVDEQFF | TGTGCCAGCAGCTTGCTAGCGGGGGTGGATGAGCAGTTCTTC
TRBJ1-2 | . | TRBV6-1 | . | CASSPGHLWGYGYTF | TGTGCCAGCAGCCCGGGACACCTATGGGGCTATGGCTACACCTTC
TRBJ2-5 | . | TRBV24-1 | . | CATSPSNF | TGTGCCACCAGCCCTTCCAATTTC
TRBJ2-3 | . | TRBV9 | . | CASSVGWDTDTQYF | TGTGCCAGCAGCGTAGGCTGGGACACAGATACGCAGTATTTT
TRBJ1-2 | TRBD1 | TRBV20-1 | . | CSATRRGRAYGYTF | TGCAGTGCTACCCGAAGGGGGCGCGCGTATGGCTACACCTTC
TRBJ2-7 | . | TRBV27 | many | CASSPRGVISSYEQYF | TGTGCCAGCAGCCCGAGGGGGGTGATTAGTTCCTACGAGCAGTACTTC
TRBJ2-1 | . | TRBV15 | . | CATRSPERNYNEQFF | TGTGCCACCAGGAGCCCGGAGCGGAACTACAATGAGCAGTTCTTC
TRBJ1-1 | . | TRBV10-3 | few | CAIRGGLDGTEAFF | TGTGCCATCCGTGGGGGGCTCGACGGCACTGAAGCTTTCTTT
TRBJ1-1 | . | TRBV20-1 | many | CSAKGEAEAFF | TGCAGTGCTAAGGGTGAGGCTGAAGCTTTCTTT
TRBJ2-1 | TRBD1 | TRBV5-1 | . | CASTLRGQGLNDEQFF | TGCGCCAGCACCCTAAGGGGACAGGGCCTGAACGATGAGCAGTTCTTC